This TCR beta chain was captured in a study of T cell responses to AZD1222 COVID-19 vaccine. Study-wide results and limits: It should be noted that donors were predominantly white British and more often female, and clonal diversity was possibly underestimated.

V lost 0 bases and J 0 bases, leaving 11 bases between the germline ends. CDR1 is KGHSH, CDR2 LQKENI, per germline. This CDR3 spans 16 amino acids. The repertoire was sequenced with immunoSEQ multiplex PCR; TCRdb's copy has only in-frame clones and lacks some. The sample lists under 150,000 clones; approximately 90% were seen once. Worth noting for this clone: Its cognate antigen is unknown.

This clonotype was sampled from an adult in good health. The source material was peripheral blood, sampled on day 0 of AZD1222 vaccination. The chain joins TRBV18 to TRBJ1-1; D is unclear. The CDR3 loop reads CASSPPIGSLNTEAFF. CDR3 in DNA: TGTGCCAGCTCACCACCGATTGGGAGCCTGAACACTGAAGCTTTCTTT.